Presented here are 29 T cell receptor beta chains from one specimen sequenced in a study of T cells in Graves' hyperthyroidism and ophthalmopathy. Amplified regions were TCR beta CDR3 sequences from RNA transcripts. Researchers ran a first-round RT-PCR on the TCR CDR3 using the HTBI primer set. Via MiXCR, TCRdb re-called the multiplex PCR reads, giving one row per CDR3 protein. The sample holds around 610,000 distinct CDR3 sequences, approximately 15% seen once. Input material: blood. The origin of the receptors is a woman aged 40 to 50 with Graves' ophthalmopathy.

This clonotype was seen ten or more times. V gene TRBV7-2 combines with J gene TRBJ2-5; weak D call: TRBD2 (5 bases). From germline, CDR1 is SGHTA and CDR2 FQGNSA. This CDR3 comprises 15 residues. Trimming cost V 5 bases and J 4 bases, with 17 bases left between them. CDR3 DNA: TGTGCCAGCAGCAAGGGCGGACGAGGGCGAGAGACCCAGTACTTC. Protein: CASSKGGRGRETQYF.

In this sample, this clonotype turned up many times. The chain's CDR3 is CASARSGGLRSGANVLTF. As DNA, the CDR3 is TGTGCTAGTGCCAGATCGGGGGGGTTAAGGTCTGGGGCCAACGTCCTGACTTTC. V usage is TRBV12-5 and J usage is TRBJ2-6, with 8 bases identical to TRBD2. CDR1 LGHNT and CDR2 FRNRAP come from the germline V gene. Germline trimming cut 7 bases from V and 1 base from J; bases unmatched to any gene: 12. The length of the CDR3 is 18 residues.

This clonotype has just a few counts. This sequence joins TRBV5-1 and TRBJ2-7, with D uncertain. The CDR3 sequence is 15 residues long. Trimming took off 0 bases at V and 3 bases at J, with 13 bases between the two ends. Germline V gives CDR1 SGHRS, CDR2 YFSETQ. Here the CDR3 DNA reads TGCGCCAGCAGCTTGGCGGCGCCAAGCAGCTACGAGCAGTACTTC. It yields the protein CASSLAAPSSYEQYF.

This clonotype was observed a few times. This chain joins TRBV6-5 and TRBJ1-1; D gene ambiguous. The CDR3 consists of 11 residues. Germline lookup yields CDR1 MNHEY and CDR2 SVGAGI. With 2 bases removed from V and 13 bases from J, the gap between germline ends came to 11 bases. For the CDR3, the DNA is TGTGCCAGCAGTTACGGGGTGACGGGTTTCTTT. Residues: CASSYGVTGFF.

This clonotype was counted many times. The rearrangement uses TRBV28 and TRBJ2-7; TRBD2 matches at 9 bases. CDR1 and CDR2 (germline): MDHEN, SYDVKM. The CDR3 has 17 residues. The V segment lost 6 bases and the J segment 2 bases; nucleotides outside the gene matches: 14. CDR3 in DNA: TGTGCCAGCAGCCCTTCCCATTTTAGCGGGGGACCCTACGAGCAGTACTTC. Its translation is CASSPSHFSGGPYEQYF.

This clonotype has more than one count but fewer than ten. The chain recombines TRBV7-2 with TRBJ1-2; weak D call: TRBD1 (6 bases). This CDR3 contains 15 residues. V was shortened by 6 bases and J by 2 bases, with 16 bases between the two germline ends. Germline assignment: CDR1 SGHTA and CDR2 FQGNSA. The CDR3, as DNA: TGTGCCAGCAGGACCCTTACAGGGAGGAACTATGGCTACACCTTC. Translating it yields CASRTLTGRNYGYTF.

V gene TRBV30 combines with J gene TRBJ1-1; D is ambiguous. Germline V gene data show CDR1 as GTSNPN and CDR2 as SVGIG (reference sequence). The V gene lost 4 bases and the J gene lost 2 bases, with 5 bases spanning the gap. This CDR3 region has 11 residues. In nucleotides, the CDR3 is TGTGCCTGGACCAAAAACACTGAAGCTTTCTTT. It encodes CAWTKNTEAFF. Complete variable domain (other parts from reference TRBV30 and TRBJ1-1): SQTIHQWPATLVQPVGSPLSLECTVEGTSNPNLYWYRQAAGRGLQLLFYSVGIGQISSEVPQNLSASRPQDRQFILSSKKLLLSDSGFYLCAWTKNTEAFFGQGTRLTVV.

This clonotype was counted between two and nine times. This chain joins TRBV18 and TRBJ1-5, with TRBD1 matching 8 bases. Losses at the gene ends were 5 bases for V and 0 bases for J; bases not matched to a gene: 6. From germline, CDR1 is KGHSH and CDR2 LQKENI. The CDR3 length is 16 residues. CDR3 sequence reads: CASSTNGQGSNQPQHF. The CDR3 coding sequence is TGTGCCAGCTCAACGAATGGACAGGGTAGCAATCAGCCCCAGCATTTT.

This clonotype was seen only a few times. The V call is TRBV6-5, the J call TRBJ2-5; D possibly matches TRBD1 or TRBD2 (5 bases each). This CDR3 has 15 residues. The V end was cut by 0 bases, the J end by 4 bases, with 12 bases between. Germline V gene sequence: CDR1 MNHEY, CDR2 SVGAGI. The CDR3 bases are TGTGCCAGCAGTTACTCGGGGGATTTGGGAGAGACCCAGTACTTC. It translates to CASSYSGDLGETQYF.

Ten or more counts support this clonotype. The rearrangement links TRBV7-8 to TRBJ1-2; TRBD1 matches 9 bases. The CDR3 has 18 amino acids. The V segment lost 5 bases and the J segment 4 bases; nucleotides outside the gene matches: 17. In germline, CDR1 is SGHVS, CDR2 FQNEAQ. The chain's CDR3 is CASSLRGDRAPFGYGYTF. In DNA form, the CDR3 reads TGTGCCAGCAGCCTAAGAGGGGACAGGGCCCCCTTCGGCTATGGCTACACCTTC.

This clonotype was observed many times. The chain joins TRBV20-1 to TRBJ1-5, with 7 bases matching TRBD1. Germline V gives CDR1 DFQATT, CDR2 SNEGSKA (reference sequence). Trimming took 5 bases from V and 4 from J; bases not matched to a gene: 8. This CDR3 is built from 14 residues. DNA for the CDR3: TGCAGTGCTTTCGGACAGGACCGAAATCAGCCCCAGCATTTT. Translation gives CSAFGQDRNQPQHF.

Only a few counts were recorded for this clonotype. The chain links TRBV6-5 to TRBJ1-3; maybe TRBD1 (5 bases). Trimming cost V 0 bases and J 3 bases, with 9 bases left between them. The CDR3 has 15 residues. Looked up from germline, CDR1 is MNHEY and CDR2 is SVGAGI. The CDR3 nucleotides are TGTGCCAGCAGTTACTCGGCGGGGGATGGAAACACCATATATTTT. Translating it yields CASSYSAGDGNTIYF.

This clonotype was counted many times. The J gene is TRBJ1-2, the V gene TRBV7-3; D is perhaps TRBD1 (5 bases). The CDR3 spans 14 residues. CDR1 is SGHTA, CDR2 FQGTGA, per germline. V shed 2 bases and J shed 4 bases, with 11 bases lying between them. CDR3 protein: CASSLGGPAYGYTF. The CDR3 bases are TGTGCCAGCAGCTTAGGGGGACCCGCCTATGGCTACACCTTC.

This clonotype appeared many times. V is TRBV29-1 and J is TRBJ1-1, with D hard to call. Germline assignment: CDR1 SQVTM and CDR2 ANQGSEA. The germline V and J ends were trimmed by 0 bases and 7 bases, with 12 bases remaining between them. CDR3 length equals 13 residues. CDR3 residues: CSVEDLISREAFF. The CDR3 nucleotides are TGCAGCGTTGAAGATCTCATCAGCCGTGAAGCTTTCTTT.

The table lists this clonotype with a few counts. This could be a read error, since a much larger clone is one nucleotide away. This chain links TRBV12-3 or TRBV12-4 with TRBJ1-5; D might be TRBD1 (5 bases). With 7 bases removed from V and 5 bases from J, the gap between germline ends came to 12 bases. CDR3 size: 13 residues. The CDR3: CASIWAGDQPQHF. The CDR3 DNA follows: TGTGCCAGCATCTGGGCGGGGGATCAGCCCCAGCATTTT.

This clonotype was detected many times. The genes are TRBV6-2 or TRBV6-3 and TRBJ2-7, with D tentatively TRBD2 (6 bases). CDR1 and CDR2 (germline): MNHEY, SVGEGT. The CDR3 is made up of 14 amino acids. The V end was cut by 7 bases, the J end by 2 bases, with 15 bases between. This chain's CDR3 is CASIPGLGPYEQYF. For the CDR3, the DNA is TGTGCCAGCATCCCGGGACTTGGGCCCTACGAGCAGTACTTC.

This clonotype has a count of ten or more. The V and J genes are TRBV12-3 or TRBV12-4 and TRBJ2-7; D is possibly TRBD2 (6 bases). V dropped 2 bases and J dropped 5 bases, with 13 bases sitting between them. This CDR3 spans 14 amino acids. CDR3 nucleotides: TGTGCCAGCAGTTTAACGGGAGTTCGAAACGAGCAGTACTTC. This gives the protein CASSLTGVRNEQYF.

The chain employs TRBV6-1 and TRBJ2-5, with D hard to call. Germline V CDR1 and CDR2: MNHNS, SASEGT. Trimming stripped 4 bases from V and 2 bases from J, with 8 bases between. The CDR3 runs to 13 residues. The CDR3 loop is CASSGETQETQYF. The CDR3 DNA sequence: TGTGCCAGCAGTGGTGAGACTCAAGAGACCCAGTACTTC.

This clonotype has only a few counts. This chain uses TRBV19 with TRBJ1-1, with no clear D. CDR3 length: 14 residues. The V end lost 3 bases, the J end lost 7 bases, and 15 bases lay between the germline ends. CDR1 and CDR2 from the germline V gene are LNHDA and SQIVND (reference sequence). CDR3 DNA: TGTGCCAGTAGTATTATCCCGACTACCTATGAAGCTTTCTTT. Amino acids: CASSIIPTTYEAFF.

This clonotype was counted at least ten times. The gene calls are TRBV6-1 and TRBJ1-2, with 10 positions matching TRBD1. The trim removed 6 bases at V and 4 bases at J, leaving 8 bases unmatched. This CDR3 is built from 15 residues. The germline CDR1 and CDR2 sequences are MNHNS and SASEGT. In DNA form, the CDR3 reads TGTGCCAGCAGCCCGGGACAGGGGTTCGGCTATGGCTACACCTTC. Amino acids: CASSPGQGFGYGYTF.

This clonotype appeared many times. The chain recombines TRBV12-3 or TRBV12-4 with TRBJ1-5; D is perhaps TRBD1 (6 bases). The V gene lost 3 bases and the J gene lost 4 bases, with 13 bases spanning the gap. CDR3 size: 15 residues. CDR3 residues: CASSLDSNYNQPQHF. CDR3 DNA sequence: TGTGCCAGCAGTTTGGACAGTAACTATAATCAGCCCCAGCATTTT.

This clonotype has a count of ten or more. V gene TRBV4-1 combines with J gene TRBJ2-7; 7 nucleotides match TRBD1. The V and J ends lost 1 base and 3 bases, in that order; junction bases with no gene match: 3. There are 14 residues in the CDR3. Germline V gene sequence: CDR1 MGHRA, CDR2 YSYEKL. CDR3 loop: CASSQAGTDYEQYF. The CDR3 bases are TGCGCCAGCAGCCAAGCCGGGACAGACTACGAGCAGTACTTC.

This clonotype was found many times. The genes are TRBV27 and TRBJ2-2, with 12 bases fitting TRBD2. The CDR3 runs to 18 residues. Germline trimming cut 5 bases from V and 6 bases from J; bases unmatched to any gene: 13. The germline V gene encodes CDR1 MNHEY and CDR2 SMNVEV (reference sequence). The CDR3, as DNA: TGTGCCAGCAGTCAGCTAACCGGGACTAGCGGGCTGGCCGGGGAGCTGTTTTTT. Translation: CASSQLTGTSGLAGELFF.

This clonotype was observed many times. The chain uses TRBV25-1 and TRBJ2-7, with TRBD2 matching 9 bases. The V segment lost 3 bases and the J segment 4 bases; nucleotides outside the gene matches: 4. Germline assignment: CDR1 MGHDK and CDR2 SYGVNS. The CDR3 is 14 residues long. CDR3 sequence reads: CASSDSGSMYEQYF. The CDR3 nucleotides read TGTGCCAGCAGTGATAGCGGGAGTATGTACGAGCAGTACTTC.

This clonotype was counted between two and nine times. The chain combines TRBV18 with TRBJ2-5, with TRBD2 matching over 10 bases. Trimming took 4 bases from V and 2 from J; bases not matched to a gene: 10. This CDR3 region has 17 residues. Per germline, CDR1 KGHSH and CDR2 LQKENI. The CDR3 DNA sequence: TGTGCCAGCTCACTAACGGCCGGACTAGCGGTACAAGAGACCCAGTACTTC. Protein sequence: CASSLTAGLAVQETQYF.

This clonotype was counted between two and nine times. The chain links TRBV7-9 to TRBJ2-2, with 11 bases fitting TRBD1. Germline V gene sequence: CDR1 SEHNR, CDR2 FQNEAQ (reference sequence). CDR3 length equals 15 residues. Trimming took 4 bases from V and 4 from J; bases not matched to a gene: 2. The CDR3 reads CASSSDRGRTGELFF. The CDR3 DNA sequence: TGTGCCAGCAGCTCGGACAGGGGGCGCACCGGGGAGCTGTTTTTT.

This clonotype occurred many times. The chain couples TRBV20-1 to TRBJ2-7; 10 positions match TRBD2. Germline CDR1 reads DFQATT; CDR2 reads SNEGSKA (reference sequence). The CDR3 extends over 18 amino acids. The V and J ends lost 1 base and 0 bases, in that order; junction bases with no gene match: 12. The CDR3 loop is CSARVLAGAGRSSYEQYF. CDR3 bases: TGCAGTGCTAGAGTGCTAGCGGGAGCCGGGAGGAGCTCCTACGAGCAGTACTTC.

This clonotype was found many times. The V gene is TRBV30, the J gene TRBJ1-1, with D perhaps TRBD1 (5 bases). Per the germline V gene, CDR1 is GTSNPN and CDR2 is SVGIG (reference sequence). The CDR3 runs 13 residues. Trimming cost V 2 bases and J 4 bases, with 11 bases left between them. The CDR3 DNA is TGTGCCTGGAGTTCAGACAGCGGCACTGAAGCTTTCTTT. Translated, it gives CAWSSDSGTEAFF.

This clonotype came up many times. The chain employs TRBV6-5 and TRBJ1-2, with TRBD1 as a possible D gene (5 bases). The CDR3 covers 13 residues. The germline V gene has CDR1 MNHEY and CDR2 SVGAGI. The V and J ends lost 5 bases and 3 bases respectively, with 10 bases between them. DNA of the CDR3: TGTGCCAGCAGTAGGGGACCGCACTATGGCTACACCTTC. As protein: CASSRGPHYGYTF.